The sequence of this T cell receptor beta chain was determined in a study of blood T cell repertoires in COVID-19. Across the study: There were acute and convalescent COVID-19 samples, and they came from the United States, Italy and Spain. The cDNA or gDNA used as material had been derived from T cells, B-cell-depleted T cells, or PBMCs.

Under the authors' procedure: The assay estimated nucleated cells by amplifying reference gene primers. Method: immunoSEQ multiplex PCR; TCRdb's copy keeps in-frame clones and lacks some. Clonal size and the V and J genes are those of that table, whereas D and trimming came from the DNA. The sample shows some 69,000 clones, roughly 79% of them seen only once. The sequence derives from a woman in her 70s with acute or convalescent COVID-19. The sample comprised peripheral blood.

The CDR3 DNA is TGTGCCAGCAGCTTACAGGGGTTTCAGCCCCAGCATTTT. Translation gives CASSLQGFQPQHF. The V gene is TRBV7-2, the J gene TRBJ1-5; D perhaps matches TRBD1 (6 bases). The germline V and J ends were trimmed by 2 bases and 6 bases, with 8 bases remaining between them. This CDR3 has 13 residues. Germline V CDR1 and CDR2: SGHTA, FQGNSA.